The clone carrying this TCR beta chain was recorded only once. The junction departs from the called germline gene at one end, perhaps through a read error. The entry originates in a study of blood T cell repertoires in COVID-19. Overall study context: Sources were T cells, B-cell-depleted T cells, or PBMCs; the material itself was cDNA or gDNA.

In the source study's methods: Reference gene primer amplification in the assay estimated nucleated cell counts. Assay: immunoSEQ multiplex PCR; the TCRdb copy retains only in-frame clones and omits some. That table furnishes V, J and clone size, whereas the DNA furnished D and trimming. The data contain about 82,000 clones, just under 85% of them seen just once; the ten biggest clones take up over 15%. Germline-derived CDR1 and CDR2 are MDHEN and SYDVKM. The length of the CDR3 is 11 residues. The receptor's source is a man aged 80 or over with active or convalescent COVID-19. This chain connects TRBV28 to TRBJ1-1; tentative D call: TRBD1 (5 bases). Sample: peripheral blood. CDR3 sequence reads: CASSSPPTDKF. CDR3 sequence (DNA): TGTGCCAGCAGTTCCCCTCCGACAGATAAATTT.